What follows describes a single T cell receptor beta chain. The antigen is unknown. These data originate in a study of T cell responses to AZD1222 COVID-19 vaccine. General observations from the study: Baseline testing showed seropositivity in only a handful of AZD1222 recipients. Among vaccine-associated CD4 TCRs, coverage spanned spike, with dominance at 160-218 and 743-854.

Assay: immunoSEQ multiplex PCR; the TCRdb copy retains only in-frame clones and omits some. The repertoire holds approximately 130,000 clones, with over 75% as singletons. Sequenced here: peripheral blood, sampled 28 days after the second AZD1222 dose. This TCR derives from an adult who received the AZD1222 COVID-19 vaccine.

CDR3 bases: TGTGCCAGCAGCTCCGGGTGGCGCGAGCAGTACTTC. This gives the protein CASSSGWREQYF. The rearrangement links TRBV5-6 to TRBJ2-7; D uncertain. V shed 3 bases and J shed 6 bases, with 10 bases lying between them. The CDR3 contains 12 residues. The germline gives CDR1 SGHDT, CDR2 YYEEEE.